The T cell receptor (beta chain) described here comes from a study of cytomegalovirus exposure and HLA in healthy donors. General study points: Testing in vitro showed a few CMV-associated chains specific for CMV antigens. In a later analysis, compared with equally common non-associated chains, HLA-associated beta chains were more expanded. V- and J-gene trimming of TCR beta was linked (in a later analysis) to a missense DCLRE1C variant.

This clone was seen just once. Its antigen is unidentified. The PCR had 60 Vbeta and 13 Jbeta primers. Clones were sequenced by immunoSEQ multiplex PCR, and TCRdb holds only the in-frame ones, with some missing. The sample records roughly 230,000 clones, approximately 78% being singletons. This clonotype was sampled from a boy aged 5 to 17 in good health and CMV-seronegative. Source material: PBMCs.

CDR3 sequence (DNA): TGTGCCAGCAGCTTGGGCCTAGCGGACTTTTCCTACGAGCAGTACTTC. This sequence encodes CASSLGLADFSYEQYF. The gene calls are TRBV5-5 and TRBJ2-7, with 7 bases fitting TRBD2. This CDR3 is built from 16 residues. V was pared by 0 bases and J by 1 base, with 7 bases of the junction left unmatched. Germline V gives CDR1 SGHKS, CDR2 YYEKEE (reference sequence).